This TCR beta chain was identified during a study of T cell responses to AZD1222 COVID-19 vaccine. Across the study: Pooling was applied to second doses at about 4 or about 12 weeks. Findings and caveats of the study: Repertoires were sampled only after the peak T cell response.

V was pared by 4 bases and J by 1 base, with 8 bases between. Germline loops: CDR1 MNHEY, CDR2 SMNVEV (reference sequence). CDR3 size: 14 residues. To note about this clone: Its matching antigen is unknown.

Assay: immunoSEQ multiplex PCR; the TCRdb copy retains only in-frame clones and omits some. In the table there are some 86,000 clones, 80% of which are singletons. The sequenced sample was peripheral blood, obtained on day 0 of AZD1222 vaccination. This clonotype originated in an adult in good health. This chain uses TRBV27 with TRBJ2-1; D perhaps matches TRBD1 (6 bases). The CDR3 protein is CASSSDRSYNEQFF. In nucleotides, the CDR3 is TGTGCCAGCAGTTCGGACAGATCCTACAATGAGCAGTTCTTC.